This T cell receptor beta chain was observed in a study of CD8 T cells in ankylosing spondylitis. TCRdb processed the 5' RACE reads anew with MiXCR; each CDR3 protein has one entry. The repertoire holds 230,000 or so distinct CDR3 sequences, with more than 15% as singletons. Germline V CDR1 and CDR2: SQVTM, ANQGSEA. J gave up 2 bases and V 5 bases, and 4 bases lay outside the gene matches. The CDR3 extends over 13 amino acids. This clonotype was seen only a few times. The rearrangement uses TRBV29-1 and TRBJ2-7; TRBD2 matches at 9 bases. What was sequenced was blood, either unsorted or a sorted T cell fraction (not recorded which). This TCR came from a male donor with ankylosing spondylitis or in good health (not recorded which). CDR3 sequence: CSVQSSGTYEQYF. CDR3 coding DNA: TGCAGCGTTCAATCTAGCGGGACCTACGAGCAGTACTTC.